This entry concerns a single TCR beta chain. Germline values: CDR1 SGHRS, CDR2 YFSETQ. Trimming cost V 1 base and J 0 bases, with 14 bases left between them. The CDR3 totals 17 residues. This entry belongs to a study of regulatory T cells in long-lasting Graves disease. Stated time point: newly diagnosed GD, antithyroid drugs for less than 3 months. From PBMCs, RNA was extracted and then used to make the TCR library. Assembly of TCR beta libraries relied on iRepertoire HTBI primers together with Arm-PCR of CDR3 regions. Using its own MiXCR run on the multiplex PCR reads, TCRdb lists one record per CDR3 protein. The table includes roughly 360,000 distinct CDR3 sequences, about an eighth detected once. This sample also belongs to another study, concerning T cells in Graves' hyperthyroidism and ophthalmopathy.

The chain uses TRBV5-1 and TRBJ1-3; D is ambiguous. This TCR came from a woman aged 18-29 years with Graves disease. The sample in question was peripheral blood mononuclear cells (PBMCs), obtained at new diagnosis, from a patient treated with antithyroid drugs. CDR3 sequence (DNA): TGCGCCAGCAGCTTGTTTGGTCACCAAAGCTCTGGAAACACCATATATTTT. Protein sequence: CASSLFGHQSSGNTIYF.